This TCR beta chain was obtained from a study of T-cell reconstitution after alpha-beta-depleted transplantation in children (dated by TCRdb to 2016 to 2017). Regarding the study in general: The study quantitatively tracked T-cell immune reconstitution after TCRalphabeta/CD19-depleted allogeneic hematopoietic cell transplantation in children using TCR repertoire profiling. What the research found in general, with its limitations: The apparently early alphabetaT-cell count recovery about two months after transplant was reportedly dependent on only several hundred rapidly expanded clones derived from non-depleted graft cells. In some patients, the high TCRbeta diversity seen at day 60 was put down to recipient T cells and intrathymic progenitors that had survived conditioning. The frequencies of hyperexpanded clones fell over the following months, and after one year, T-cell counts and TCRbeta diversity were mostly attributed to newly produced T cells.

This clonotype appeared many times. Its recognized antigen is unknown. No much larger clone is present one base from it, and per-base qualities are unavailable. The method was PCR. The instrument was an Illumina HiSeq 2500. To normalize quantification of the TCRbeta repertoire, the TCR libraries were built with molecular barcoding that relied on unique molecular identifiers. The raw public reads went through TCRdb reprocessing: fastp at Q25, MiXCR clone calling, in-frame beta chains kept. Each entry merges the rows of one CDR3 protein and shows their most common DNA and genes. Across this sample there are roughly 220,000 distinct CDR3 sequences, with approximately 8.4% seen only once. The leading ten clones occupy roughly 35% of the sample. The germline V gene encodes CDR1 DFQATT and CDR2 SNEGSKA (reference sequence). V and J lose 6 bases and 1 base, and a span of 3 bases separates them. Measured from the cysteine to the phenylalanine, the CDR3 is 10 residues long. Kept here is only the CDR3 DNA, which spans 30 bases and is read in frame from base 1.

This specimen's treatment or condition label, per the study, means: allogeneic hematopoietic cell transplantation with graft depleted of TCRalphabeta T cells and CD19 B cells. The transplant recipients were children given TCRalphabeta/CD19-depleted allogeneic hematopoietic cell grafts. This chain joins TRBV20-1 to TRBJ1-1, with the D segment identity uncertain. This receptor was obtained from a male patient aged 2-9 years who had a stem cell transplant for acute myeloid leukemia, so the T cells may come from the graft donor. The sample in question was PBMCs, mostly from graft donor cells, obtained 360 days after TCRalphabeta/CD19-depleted stem cell transplant. In nucleotide form, the sequence is TGCAGTGCCGAGAACACTGAAGCTTTCTTT. Translated, this gives CSAENTEAFF.